These T cell receptor beta chains were read from a single sample in a study of blood T cell repertoires in COVID-19. Sequenced by immunoSEQ multiplex PCR; TCRdb stores in-frame clones only, minus some. Here the sample spans 70,000 to 80,000 clones, about 89% being singletons. The sample was peripheral blood. These receptor sequences come from a woman aged 55-70 years with acute or convalescent COVID-19. Each CDR3 is given with its conserved first and last residue.

J gene: TRBJ1-1
V gene: TRBV29-1
CDR3 protein: CSVRTPNQNTEAFF

J gene: TRBJ1-1
V gene: TRBV3-1/TRBV3-2
CDR3 protein: CASSLRTGNTEAFF

J gene: TRBJ2-7
V gene: TRBV6-6
CDR3 protein: CASNRGDTGYEQYF

J gene: TRBJ1-1
V gene: TRBV7-8
CDR3 protein: CASSLHYYGGTEAFF

J gene: TRBJ2-7
V gene: TRBV5-4
CDR3 protein: CASSLERYEQYF

J gene: TRBJ2-7
V gene: TRBV11-2
CDR3 protein: CASSRRDEQYF

J gene: TRBJ2-7
V gene: TRBV5-1
CDR3 protein: CASSSLRQGPYEQYF

J gene: TRBJ2-2
V gene: TRBV5-1
CDR3 protein: CASSTGQGDTGELFF

J gene: TRBJ2-5
V gene: TRBV5-1
CDR3 protein: CASSPTLAGGPETQYF

J gene: TRBJ2-3
V gene: TRBV27
CDR3 protein: CASSSRLAGGLTDTQYF

J gene: TRBJ2-7
V gene: TRBV6-2/TRBV6-3
CDR3 protein: CASSTQGGEQYF

J gene: TRBJ1-4
V gene: TRBV30
CDR3 protein: CAWRKGQENEKLFF

J gene: TRBJ1-6
V gene: TRBV7-2
CDR3 protein: CASSLVEFYNSPLHF

J gene: TRBJ2-2
V gene: TRBV27
CDR3 protein: CASSTGHPTGELFF

J gene: TRBJ2-5
V gene: TRBV6-5
CDR3 protein: CASSLAPPGETQYF

J gene: TRBJ2-1
V gene: TRBV11-3
CDR3 protein: CASSLVHSGAYNEQFF

J gene: TRBJ2-1
V gene: TRBV19
CDR3 protein: CASTPTSGVDEQFF

J gene: TRBJ2-5
V gene: TRBV6-1
CDR3 protein: CASSEQPQGPQETQYF

J gene: TRBJ1-6
V gene: TRBV28
CDR3 protein: CASSQDRSTYNSPLHF

J gene: TRBJ2-3
V gene: TRBV12-5
CDR3 protein: CASGLRLAGPTDTQYF

J gene: TRBJ1-5
V gene: TRBV6-5
CDR3 protein: CASSSLGVGQPQHF

J gene: TRBJ2-7
V gene: TRBV19
CDR3 protein: CASSPDRDSEQYF

J gene: TRBJ2-7
V gene: TRBV30
CDR3 protein: CAWSGQGIGYEQYF

J gene: TRBJ1-1
V gene: TRBV6-5
CDR3 protein: CAITYRANTEAFF

J gene: TRBJ2-2
V gene: TRBV27
CDR3 protein: CASSLSGTMGTGELFF

J gene: TRBJ1-2
V gene: TRBV12-3/TRBV12-4
CDR3 protein: CASSLEAYGYTF

J gene: TRBJ1-4
V gene: TRBV6-2/TRBV6-3
CDR3 protein: CASSYGGRFREKLFF

J gene: TRBJ1-2
V gene: TRBV28
CDR3 protein: CASSPQGRSGYTF

J gene: TRBJ1-1
V gene: TRBV5-1
CDR3 protein: CASSGGGNTEAFF

J gene: TRBJ2-1
V gene: TRBV5-6
CDR3 protein: CASSYVAELTYNEQFF

J gene: TRBJ2-7
V gene: TRBV7-9
CDR3 protein: CASSSDISEQYF

J gene: TRBJ2-3
V gene: TRBV7-2
CDR3 protein: CASSALPGGRADTQYF

J gene: TRBJ2-7
V gene: TRBV11-3
CDR3 protein: CASSLGGDRGYEQYF

J gene: TRBJ2-1
V gene: TRBV4-1
CDR3 protein: CASSPYDGTGNNEQFF

J gene: TRBJ2-7
V gene: TRBV2
CDR3 protein: CASSQRPPGLAAASYEQYF

J gene: TRBJ1-6
V gene: TRBV5-1
CDR3 protein: CASSLPGEGSPLHF